A selection of T cell receptor beta chains follows, all from one sample in a study of beta chain features in type 1 diabetes. The method was immunoSEQ multiplex PCR; TCRdb's version includes in-frame clones alone and lacks a portion of them. The table includes more than 300,000 clones, over 13% detected once. The sequencing sample was made of naive CD4+ T cells from blood. Receptors originate from a woman younger than 35 in good health. The CDR3 runs from the conserved cysteine through the conserved F or W. The D gene is left open where the match is weak. For some rows the clone size is stated as once, few or many, or as a class when expanded; others skip it.

abundance	v_gene	d_gene	j_gene	CDR3nt	CDR3aa
few	TRBV11-2	.	TRBJ1-5	TGTGCCAGCAGCTTAGTGGAGGCCCAGCCCCAGCATTTT	CASSLVEAQPQHF
.	TRBV9	TRBD1	TRBJ1-5	TGTGCCAGCAGCCGGGGACAGCAATGGCCCCAGCATTTT	CASSRGQQWPQHF
.	TRBV10-3	.	TRBJ2-7	TGTGCCATCAGTGAGAAGTTGCAGGGCTACGAGCAGTACTTC	CAISEKLQGYEQYF
.	TRBV7-2	.	TRBJ2-3	TGTGCCAGCAGCTTAGGAATAGCGGTTGGGGATACGCAGTATTTT	CASSLGIAVGDTQYF
.	TRBV28	TRBD1	TRBJ2-7	TGTGCCAGCAGTTTAGTCGGACAGGGATACGAGCAGTACTTC	CASSLVGQGYEQYF
few	TRBV29-1	.	TRBJ2-1	TGCAGCGTTGGGGGGCGGGCTAGTGTCGAGCAGTTCTTC	CSVGGRASVEQFF
.	TRBV7-3	TRBD1	TRBJ1-1	TGTGCCAGCAGCTTAGGGGCAGGGGGTATGAACACTGAAGCTTTCTTT	CASSLGAGGMNTEAFF
few	TRBV30	.	TRBJ2-2	TGTGCCTGGAGTGGGATCACGGGGGACTTTCACACCGGGGAGCTGTTTTTT	CAWSGITGDFHTGELFF
few	TRBV30	TRBD1	TRBJ1-2	TGTGCCTGGATCGACAGGGGGCACTATGGCTACACCTTC	CAWIDRGHYGYTF
.	TRBV11-2	TRBD1	TRBJ2-1	TGTGCCAGCAGCTTAATACGAGGCCAGGGGGTCAATGAGCAGTTCTTC	CASSLIRGQGVNEQFF
.	TRBV18	.	TRBJ2-1	TGTGCCAGCTCACCACTGACAGGTGACAATGAGCAGTTCTTC	CASSPLTGDNEQFF
.	TRBV18	TRBD1	TRBJ2-5	TGTGCCAGCTCACCACAGGACAGGGTGGAAGAGACCCAGTACTTC	CASSPQDRVEETQYF
.	TRBV28	TRBD1	TRBJ1-5	TGTGCCAGCAAAGTTCAGACAGGGATGATGCCCCAGCATTTT	CASKVQTGMMPQHF
.	TRBV5-1	.	TRBJ2-5	TGCGCCAGCAGCTTGGGAGGCTCACATGAGACCCAGTACTTC	CASSLGGSHETQYF
.	TRBV5-1	.	TRBJ1-5	TGCGCCAGCAGTCCTCAGGGTCTCTGGCAGCCCCAGCATTTT	CASSPQGLWQPQHF
few	TRBV29-1	TRBD2	TRBJ2-7	TGCAGCGTTGCTTCGGGACTAGCGGCCTACGAGCAGTACTTC	CSVASGLAAYEQYF
.	TRBV4-2	.	TRBJ2-7	TGTGCCAGCAGCCGATTACTAGCAACTACCTACGAGCAGTACTTC	CASSRLLATTYEQYF
.	TRBV5-1	TRBD1	TRBJ2-2	TGCGCCAGCAGTTTCGACACTGGGACAGGGGGCGGGGAGCTGTTTTTT	CASSFDTGTGGGELFF
.	TRBV5-1	TRBD1	TRBJ2-7	TGCGCCAGCAACTTCCCGGACAGGGTGGGAGAGCAGTACTTC	CASNFPDRVGEQYF
.	TRBV9	.	TRBJ1-1	TGTGCCAGCAGCGTAACCGGGGGGAACACTGAAGCTTTCTTT	CASSVTGGNTEAFF
few	TRBV30	.	TRBJ1-2	TGTGCCTGGAGAAGCAGGAACAGTAACTATGGCTACACCTTC	CAWRSRNSNYGYTF
.	TRBV6-6	TRBD2	TRBJ2-7	TGTGCCAGCAGTTACTCAGCGGGGATTCCAAACGAGCAGTACTTC	CASSYSAGIPNEQYF
few	TRBV29-1	.	TRBJ2-5	TGCAGCGTTGTAGGGGGAGCTGGGCAAGAGACCCAGTACTTC	CSVVGGAGQETQYF
.	TRBV7-9	.	TRBJ1-1	TGTGCCAGCAGCCGAGGGTTGGAGGACACTGAAGCTTTCTTT	CASSRGLEDTEAFF
.	TRBV29-1	.	TRBJ1-2	TGCAGCGTGGGGCGGCTATCGACGCAGGGCTACACCTTC	CSVGRLSTQGYTF
few	TRBV2	.	TRBJ2-1	TGTGCCAGCAGAGCAAGAACTCACTCCTACAATGAGCAGTTCTTC	CASRARTHSYNEQFF
.	TRBV2	.	TRBJ1-5	TGTGCCAGCAGTGAGCGGGGTAGGAGTAGCAATCAGCCCCAGCATTTT	CASSERGRSSNQPQHF
.	TRBV2	.	TRBJ2-7	TGTGCCAGCAGTCCGACTGTGTCCTACGAGCAGTACTTC	CASSPTVSYEQYF
.	TRBV5-1	TRBD2	TRBJ2-1	TGCGCCAGCAGCTTGGGACGCGGGAGGGCCCTGTTCGATGAGCAGTTCTTC	CASSLGRGRALFDEQFF
.	TRBV12-2	.	TRBJ1-2	TGTGCAAGTCGCGATAACAGGGGGCGGTTTTTGGACTATGGCTACACCTTC	CASRDNRGRFLDYGYTF
.	TRBV7-9	TRBD2	TRBJ2-2	TGTGCCAGCAGCTTCCCTAGCGGGAGGGTGACCGGGGAGCTGTTTTTT	CASSFPSGRVTGELFF
.	TRBV28	.	TRBJ1-5	TGTGCCAGCAGTATTGAGGGACAGCCCCAGCATTTT	CASSIEGQPQHF
few	TRBV7-2	TRBD2	TRBJ2-1	TGTGCCAGCAGCTTAGCTTGGGGGAGGGGAGGGAATGAGCAGTTCTTC	CASSLAWGRGGNEQFF
few	TRBV2	.	TRBJ2-1	TGTGCCAGCAGTGTGGGAGTACTTTCCTACAATGAGCAGTTCTTC	CASSVGVLSYNEQFF
.	TRBV30	.	TRBJ1-2	TGTGCCTGGAGTGTATTGGCTCCAGGATTTGGCGGCTACACCTTC	CAWSVLAPGFGGYTF
.	TRBV29-1	TRBD1	TRBJ2-7	TGCAGCCCCCAGGGGGAGACCAAGTACGAGCAGTACTTC	CSPQGETKYEQYF
few	TRBV7-9	.	TRBJ1-1	TGTGCCAGCAGCCTGAGTTATGAAGCTTTCTTT	CASSLSYEAFF
.	TRBV28	.	TRBJ2-4	TGTGCCAGCAGTTTGATCGGGATTCAAAACATTCAGTACTTC	CASSLIGIQNIQYF
.	TRBV25-1	.	TRBJ2-3	TGTGCCAGCGGGGCCCGGGCCACAGGGTTCCCAGATACGCAGTATTTT	CASGARATGFPDTQYF
few	TRBV27	TRBD1	TRBJ2-7	TGTGCCAGCAGTCCATACGGACAGGGTGGGCGGCACGAGCAGTACTTC	CASSPYGQGGRHEQYF
.	TRBV29-1	TRBD2	TRBJ2-1	TGCAGCATAAGGACTAGCGGGAGGAGAGGGTACAATGAGCAGTTCTTC	CSIRTSGRRGYNEQFF
few	TRBV1	.	TRBJ2-1	TGCACCAGCAGCACCCGACTAGCGGGGCCCTACAATGAGCAGTTCTTC	CTSSTRLAGPYNEQFF
few	TRBV29-1	TRBD2	TRBJ2-1	TGCAGCGTTGAGAGGAGGACTAGCGGGAGTGGGTTGGTCAATGAGCAGTTCTTC	CSVERRTSGSGLVNEQFF
.	TRBV29-1	.	TRBJ1-1	TGCAGCGTTGAGGTCCGGGGTCTGAACACTGAAGCTTTCTTT	CSVEVRGLNTEAFF
few	TRBV5-1	.	TRBJ1-4	TGCGCCAGCAGCTTGGCCTTGCAGGGGCCTGCAACTAATGAAAAACTGTTTTTT	CASSLALQGPATNEKLFF
.	TRBV4-2	TRBD1	TRBJ2-7	TGTGCCAGCAGCCAAACCGGGACAGGGGGCTACGAGCAGTACTTC	CASSQTGTGGYEQYF
.	TRBV29-1	.	TRBJ2-6	TGCAGCGTCACAGGGTCTGGGGCCAACGTCCTGACTTTC	CSVTGSGANVLTF